Listed below are T cell receptor beta chains from one sample, sequenced in a study of cytomegalovirus exposure and HLA in healthy donors. Method: immunoSEQ multiplex PCR; TCRdb's copy keeps in-frame clones and lacks some. The sample carries roughly 190,000 clones, 60% to 85% recorded once. Sequenced input: PBMCs. The receptors shown here come from a girl between 5 and 17 years old in good health and CMV-seropositive. CDR3s include the opening cysteine and the closing phenylalanine or tryptophan. Each record gives: CDR3 protein, CDR3 length, J gene, V gene, D gene. The D gene is left open where the match is weak.

CASSLDGTSGGTDTQYF	17	TRBJ2-3	TRBV5-1	TRBD2
CASSPGTGSYGYTF	14	TRBJ1-2	TRBV18	TRBD1
CASSFGQGADTEAFF	15	TRBJ1-1	TRBV18	TRBD1
CASSPSGGFNEQFF	14	TRBJ2-1	TRBV2	TRBD2
CSVEGGYEQYF	11	TRBJ2-7	TRBV29-1	-
CAWDTGQAGETQYF	14	TRBJ2-5	TRBV30	TRBD1
CASKARGGRGQYF	13	TRBJ2-4	TRBV19	-
CASSPDRDYGYTF	13	TRBJ1-2	TRBV10-2	TRBD1
CASPPLGLLYEQYF	14	TRBJ2-7	TRBV27	TRBD2
CAISGGLAADYEQYF	15	TRBJ2-7	TRBV10-3	TRBD2
CASSEIGAHEQYF	13	TRBJ2-7	TRBV6-1	-